Listed below are T cell receptor beta chains from one sample, sequenced in a study of molecular identifiers for immune sequencing clone quantification. MiXCR, applied by TCRdb to the PCR reads, yields one record per CDR3 protein. Counted here are under 650,000 distinct CDR3 sequences, 15% to 20% occurring once; the ten biggest clones make up around 0.9%. The sequencing input was naive CD8+ T cells from blood, with Jurkat cell RNA spiked in. The receptors here all came from a human donor in good health. Some libraries in this study had Jurkat cell RNA spiked in. Each CDR3 is given with its conserved first and last residue. D genes are given only for firm matches. Clone size appears in some rows only: once, few, many, or a class for an expanded clone.

CDR3 protein: CASTSDRGRGNTGELFF; CDR3 DNA: TGTGCCAGCACCTCGGACAGGGGGCGAGGGAACACCGGGGAGCTGTTTTTT; V gene: TRBV7-2; J gene: TRBJ2-2; clone size: many; D gene: TRBD1
CDR3 protein: CSAAGSGEITDTQYF; CDR3 DNA: TGCAGTGCTGCCGGTAGCGGGGAGATCACAGATACGCAGTATTTT; V gene: TRBV20-1; J gene: TRBJ2-3; clone size: -; D gene: TRBD2
CDR3 protein: CASTWTGGGRVGPYEQYF; CDR3 DNA: TGTGCCAGCACGTGGACAGGGGGCGGGAGGGTAGGGCCATACGAGCAGTACTTC; V gene: TRBV12-3/TRBV12-4; J gene: TRBJ2-7; clone size: -; D gene: TRBD1
CDR3 protein: CSAPLAETSGRTDTQYF; CDR3 DNA: TGCAGTGCTCCCCTCGCCGAGACTAGCGGGAGGACAGATACGCAGTATTTT; V gene: TRBV20-1; J gene: TRBJ2-3; clone size: -; D gene: TRBD2
CDR3 protein: CASKPGTGEYEQYF; CDR3 DNA: TGTGCCAGTAAGCCCGGGACAGGGGAGTACGAGCAGTACTTC; V gene: TRBV19; J gene: TRBJ2-7; clone size: many; D gene: TRBD1
CDR3 protein: CASSLAAGNTEAFF; CDR3 DNA: TGTGCCAGCAGCTTAGCGGCAGGGAACACTGAAGCTTTCTTT; V gene: TRBV7-9; J gene: TRBJ1-1; clone size: many; D gene: -
CDR3 protein: CASSSNSQGALGTEAFF; CDR3 DNA: TGTGCCAGCAGTTCGAATTCACAGGGGGCTTTGGGAACTGAAGCTTTCTTT; V gene: TRBV6-5; J gene: TRBJ1-1; clone size: few; D gene: TRBD1
CDR3 protein: CASSQEWGAGSPLHF; CDR3 DNA: TGCGCCAGCAGCCAAGAATGGGGGGCGGGTTCACCCCTCCACTTT; V gene: TRBV4-1; J gene: TRBJ1-6; clone size: many; D gene: -
CDR3 protein: CAGSLEGGNQPQHF; CDR3 DNA: TGTGCCGGCAGCCTGGAAGGGGGCAATCAGCCCCAGCATTTT; V gene: TRBV5-6; J gene: TRBJ1-5; clone size: once; D gene: -
CDR3 protein: CSVERAYEQYF; CDR3 DNA: TGCAGCGTTGAACGTGCCTACGAGCAGTACTTC; V gene: TRBV29-1; J gene: TRBJ2-7; clone size: many; D gene: -
CDR3 protein: CASSSVVGGQGTEAFF; CDR3 DNA: TGTGCCAGCAGCTCGGTGGTAGGGGGGCAGGGAACTGAAGCTTTCTTT; V gene: TRBV7-3; J gene: TRBJ1-1; clone size: many; D gene: -
CDR3 protein: CASSVDTSRANYGYTF; CDR3 DNA: TGTGCCAGCAGCGTAGACACCTCCCGAGCTAACTATGGCTACACCTTC; V gene: TRBV9; J gene: TRBJ1-2; clone size: -; D gene: -
CDR3 protein: CASSQDPTGVNTEAFF; CDR3 DNA: TGTGCCAGCAGCCAAGACCCGACAGGGGTGAACACTGAAGCTTTCTTT; V gene: TRBV4-2; J gene: TRBJ1-1; clone size: many; D gene: TRBD1
CDR3 protein: CASTKNTEAFF; CDR3 DNA: TGTGCCAGCACTAAGAACACTGAAGCTTTCTTT; V gene: TRBV6-2/TRBV6-3; J gene: TRBJ1-1; clone size: many; D gene: -
CDR3 protein: CAISESQTSGRIQETQYF; CDR3 DNA: TGTGCCATCAGTGAGTCCCAGACTAGCGGGAGGATCCAAGAGACCCAGTACTTC; V gene: TRBV10-3; J gene: TRBJ2-5; clone size: few; D gene: TRBD2
CDR3 protein: CAWSDDTYNEQFF; CDR3 DNA: TGTGCCTGGAGCGACGACACATACAATGAGCAGTTCTTC; V gene: TRBV30; J gene: TRBJ2-1; clone size: few; D gene: -
CDR3 protein: CASSFFIGDTGELSF; CDR3 DNA: TGTGCCAGCAGTTTCTTTATCGGGGACACCGGGGAGCTGTCTTTT; V gene: TRBV6-2/TRBV6-3; J gene: TRBJ2-2; clone size: -; D gene: -
CDR3 protein: CSAIATGGFSTYEQYF; CDR3 DNA: TGCAGTGCCATCGCGACAGGGGGGTTTAGCACCTACGAGCAGTACTTC; V gene: TRBV20-1; J gene: TRBJ2-7; clone size: many; D gene: TRBD1
CDR3 protein: CASSLRTGGLYEQYF; CDR3 DNA: TGTGCCAGCAGTTTACGGACAGGGGGCTTATACGAGCAGTACTTC; V gene: TRBV5-4; J gene: TRBJ2-7; clone size: -; D gene: TRBD1
CDR3 protein: CASSAYGTDPYEQYF; CDR3 DNA: TGTGCCAGCAGCGCCTACGGGACCGACCCTTACGAGCAGTACTTC; V gene: TRBV7-9; J gene: TRBJ2-7; clone size: many; D gene: -
CDR3 protein: CASSQDWDRNYEQYF; CDR3 DNA: TGCGCCAGCAGCCAAGATTGGGACAGGAACTACGAGCAGTACTTC; V gene: TRBV4-3; J gene: TRBJ2-7; clone size: few; D gene: TRBD1
CDR3 protein: CASSRQGTGNYEQYF; CDR3 DNA: TGTGCCAGCAGTCGCCAAGGGACAGGAAACTACGAGCAGTACTTC; V gene: TRBV28; J gene: TRBJ2-7; clone size: -; D gene: TRBD1
CDR3 protein: CASSPRPGSTEAFF; CDR3 DNA: TGTGCCAGCAGTCCGCGACCTGGTAGCACTGAAGCTTTCTTT; V gene: TRBV6-1; J gene: TRBJ1-1; clone size: few; D gene: -
CDR3 protein: CASSPDRASDGYTF; CDR3 DNA: TGTGCCAGCAGTCCGGACAGGGCATCCGATGGCTACACCTTC; V gene: TRBV12-3/TRBV12-4; J gene: TRBJ1-2; clone size: many; D gene: TRBD1
CDR3 protein: CASSSHLSEKLFF; CDR3 DNA: TGTGCCAGCAGTTCCCATCTGAGTGAAAAACTGTTTTTT; V gene: TRBV27; J gene: TRBJ1-4; clone size: -; D gene: -
CDR3 protein: CSARDSVTEAFF; CDR3 DNA: TGCAGTGCTAGAGATTCGGTTACTGAAGCTTTCTTT; V gene: TRBV20-1; J gene: TRBJ1-1; clone size: many; D gene: -
CDR3 protein: CASSEQISSYEQYF; CDR3 DNA: TGTGCCAGCAGTGAGCAGATAAGCTCCTACGAGCAGTACTTC; V gene: TRBV2; J gene: TRBJ2-7; clone size: many; D gene: -
CDR3 protein: CASSPFDGGDTQYF; CDR3 DNA: TGCGCCAGCAGCCCCTTCGATGGAGGGGATACGCAGTATTTT; V gene: TRBV5-1; J gene: TRBJ2-3; clone size: many; D gene: -
CDR3 protein: CASTEQTGWVYEKLFF; CDR3 DNA: TGTGCCAGCACCGAGCAGACAGGGTGGGTCTATGAAAAACTGTTTTTT; V gene: TRBV2; J gene: TRBJ1-4; clone size: many; D gene: TRBD1
CDR3 protein: CASSYLSGGRGYGYTF; CDR3 DNA: TGTGCCAGCAGTTACCTTTCCGGGGGAAGAGGCTATGGCTACACCTTC; V gene: TRBV6-2/TRBV6-3; J gene: TRBJ1-2; clone size: few; D gene: -
CDR3 protein: CASSESDSGGDTQYF; CDR3 DNA: TGTGCCAGCAGTGAATCGGATAGCGGGGGAGATACGCAGTATTTT; V gene: TRBV25-1; J gene: TRBJ2-3; clone size: many; D gene: TRBD2
CDR3 protein: CASRDRTGQGYEQYF; CDR3 DNA: TGTGCCAGCAGAGACAGAACGGGACAGGGCTACGAGCAGTACTTC; V gene: TRBV6-6; J gene: TRBJ2-7; clone size: few; D gene: TRBD1
CDR3 protein: CASRTQGAGADTQYF; CDR3 DNA: TGTGCCAGCCGCACACAGGGGGCAGGGGCAGATACGCAGTATTTT; V gene: TRBV9; J gene: TRBJ2-3; clone size: -; D gene: TRBD1
CDR3 protein: CVVGEQYF; CDR3 DNA: TGTGTCGTCGGCGAGCAGTACTTC; V gene: TRBV5-4; J gene: TRBJ2-7; clone size: many; D gene: -
CDR3 protein: CASSYAQVASAVEETQYF; CDR3 DNA: TGTGCCAGCAGTTACGCGCAGGTAGCCTCGGCGGTAGAAGAGACCCAGTACTTC; V gene: TRBV6-5; J gene: TRBJ2-5; clone size: many; D gene: -
CDR3 protein: CASSWRYREFNNQPQHF; CDR3 DNA: TGTGCCAGCAGTTGGAGGTACAGGGAATTTAACAATCAGCCCCAGCATTTT; V gene: TRBV27; J gene: TRBJ1-5; clone size: many; D gene: -
CDR3 protein: CASSEAGSSGNTTYF; CDR3 DNA: TGTGCCAGCAGTGAGGCCGGCAGCTCTGGAAACACCACATATTTT; V gene: TRBV2; J gene: TRBJ1-3; clone size: few; D gene: -
CDR3 protein: CSVEPRDSSSEQYF; CDR3 DNA: TGCAGCGTTGAGCCCCGGGACAGTAGCTCCGAGCAGTACTTC; V gene: TRBV29-1; J gene: TRBJ2-7; clone size: many; D gene: TRBD1
CDR3 protein: CSVWGGQENSYEQYF; CDR3 DNA: TGCAGCGTCTGGGGGGGACAGGAGAACTCCTACGAGCAGTACTTC; V gene: TRBV29-1; J gene: TRBJ2-7; clone size: few; D gene: -
CDR3 protein: CASSYNLAGGQLSTDTQYF; CDR3 DNA: TGCGCCAGCAGCTATAACCTAGCGGGGGGACAACTGAGCACAGATACGCAGTATTTT; V gene: TRBV5-1; J gene: TRBJ2-3; clone size: many; D gene: TRBD2
CDR3 protein: CASSYITEAFF; CDR3 DNA: TGTGCCAGCAGCTACATCACTGAAGCTTTCTTT; V gene: TRBV6-2/TRBV6-3; J gene: TRBJ1-1; clone size: many; D gene: -
CDR3 protein: CASSAGETYEQYF; CDR3 DNA: TGTGCCAGCAGTGCGGGAGAAACCTACGAGCAGTACTTC; V gene: TRBV6-5; J gene: TRBJ2-7; clone size: many; D gene: TRBD2
CDR3 protein: CASSEQEDYGYTF; CDR3 DNA: TGTGCCAGCAGTGAACAAGAGGACTATGGCTACACCTTC; V gene: TRBV25-1; J gene: TRBJ1-2; clone size: many; D gene: -
CDR3 protein: CSARSGSFYEQYF; CDR3 DNA: TGCAGTGCTAGATCCGGATCCTTCTACGAGCAGTACTTC; V gene: TRBV20-1; J gene: TRBJ2-7; clone size: few; D gene: -
CDR3 protein: CSASGTNTGELLF; CDR3 DNA: TGCAGTGCTAGCGGGACAAACACCGGGGAGCTGCTTTTT; V gene: TRBV20-1; J gene: TRBJ2-2; clone size: -; D gene: -
CDR3 protein: CASSSGRVQGPTDTQYF; CDR3 DNA: TGTGCCAGCAGCTCTGGGCGGGTACAGGGCCCCACAGATACGCAGTATTTT; V gene: TRBV7-9; J gene: TRBJ2-3; clone size: many; D gene: -
CDR3 protein: CASSTGSGTEAFF; CDR3 DNA: TGTGCCAGCAGCACCGGGTCGGGCACTGAAGCTTTCTTT; V gene: TRBV7-9; J gene: TRBJ1-1; clone size: many; D gene: -
CDR3 protein: CAWSVLSGRSYEQYF; CDR3 DNA: TGTGCCTGGAGTGTACTCTCGGGACGTAGCTACGAGCAGTACTTC; V gene: TRBV30; J gene: TRBJ2-7; clone size: many; D gene: -
CDR3 protein: CASSIGSQYNEQFF; CDR3 DNA: TGTGCCAGTAGTATAGGGAGCCAATACAATGAGCAGTTCTTC; V gene: TRBV19; J gene: TRBJ2-1; clone size: few; D gene: -
CDR3 protein: CASSPAGREETQYF; CDR3 DNA: TGTGCCAGCAGCCCCGCGGGCAGGGAGGAGACCCAGTACTTC; V gene: TRBV5-4; J gene: TRBJ2-5; clone size: many; D gene: -
CDR3 protein: CASSVGGGGELSF; CDR3 DNA: TGTGCCAGCAGCGTAGGGGGCGGCGGGGAGCTGTCTTTT; V gene: TRBV9; J gene: TRBJ2-2; clone size: -; D gene: -
CDR3 protein: CASSLWGTEATGYTF; CDR3 DNA: TGTGCCAGCAGTTTATGGGGGACAGAGGCAACTGGCTACACCTTC; V gene: TRBV12-3/TRBV12-4; J gene: TRBJ1-2; clone size: -; D gene: TRBD1
CDR3 protein: CATSDMGSYEQYF; CDR3 DNA: TGTGCCACCTCGGACATGGGGTCCTACGAGCAGTACTTC; V gene: TRBV28; J gene: TRBJ2-7; clone size: few; D gene: -
CDR3 protein: CASSFSGGSMNTEAFF; CDR3 DNA: TGTGCCAGCAGCTTCTCCGGGGGAAGTATGAACACTGAAGCTTTCTTT; V gene: TRBV7-9; J gene: TRBJ1-1; clone size: many; D gene: -